The following is a T cell receptor beta chain sequence with its context. Its antigen is currently not known. Per-base qualities were not stored, and no clone one base away is much larger. Systemically healthy Caucasian individuals from Russia, 39 in total and aged about 6 to 95 years, were included as donors. Each donor gave about 11 milliliters of peripheral blood, drawn into EDTA-treated Vacutainer tubes. Ficoll-Paque density-gradient centrifugation was used to isolate PBMCs, with at least 7 million per sample. Total RNA was extracted from PBMCs with Trizol reagent, with at least 6 micrograms obtained per sample. Naive CD45RAhigh/CD27high T cell percentages were measured by flow cytometry on a PBMC aliquot from every donor. Receptors were amplified or captured by 5' RACE. Instrument on record: Illumina HiSeq 2500. A second 7 to 11 cycle PCR used a sample-barcoded 5' primer and a J-beta primer mix. Each TCR beta cDNA molecule received a unique molecular identifier from a template-switch 5' adaptor carrying 12 random nucleotides. At least 2.5 million CDR3-containing paired-end reads were obtained from each sample. The Mint cDNA synthesis kit, primed by a TRBC-specific oligonucleotide, was used to synthesize first-strand cDNA from all RNA. Following uracil-DNA glycosylase treatment, a first 18-cycle PCR with universal primers M1SS and BC2_uni_R was performed on all cDNA. The published analysis was carried out like this. For normalization, 1 million high-quality reads were randomly selected from each sample, with every read carrying a distinct molecular identifier. Reads with shared molecular identifiers were discarded instead of being binned into consensus sequences. MiTCR, set to a Q25 quality threshold and the strictest error-elimination algorithm, was used for CDR3 identification, clonotype clustering and error correction. A nonparametric unseen species model using Euler transformation provided a lower-bound estimate of total TCR beta diversity. Through fastp at Q25 and MiXCR, TCRdb rebuilt clones from the public reads, retaining in-frame beta chains. Under each unique CDR3 protein, matching rows form one entry showing the most common genes and DNA. The authors' filters were not applied to this entry. Present in this sample are approximately 800,000 distinct CDR3 sequences, 62% of which were seen just once. The ten largest clones take up roughly 26% of the sample.

The sample comes from a study of blood T cells in healthy people across ages (dated by TCRdb to the mid-2010s). Broadly, across the study: Template switching captured roughly one uniquely barcoded TCR beta cDNA molecule per two T cells in model experiments. For two donors (one aged 18 to 29 and one aged 80 or older), the study analyzed two additional independent replicas of 1 million unique cDNA reads from the same blood draw. The study measured age-related changes in TCR beta repertoire diversity using deep sequencing normalized with unique cDNA molecular identifiers. Donors of different ages were randomly distributed across sequencing lanes to avoid experimental bias. Donors were grouped into four age groups: young (average roughly 16 years), middle-aged (around 39), aged (roughly 62) and long-lived (less than 85). What the work shows at the level of the full study, not this receptor alone: Observed TCR beta diversity correlated strongly with the percentage of naive T cells measured by flow cytometry. Conclusive comparison of naive and antigen-experienced compartments was prevented by the profiling of bulk unsorted PBMCs. As age increased, observed TCR beta diversity per million T cells dropped in a roughly linear way, and a significant reduction was already evident by age 40. Donor CMV infection status was unknown, potentially confounding age-related changes in expanded clonotypes. Compared with the aged group, the long-lived group had more naive CD4+ T cells, fewer expanded clones and increased TCR diversity, a pattern suggesting age selection. Estimates of total diversity from one million sequenced T cells were regarded as lower bounds and underestimates.

Deletion took 3 bases off V and 5 bases off J, with a span of 13 bases between the germline ends. Reading from cysteine to phenylalanine, the CDR3 counts 14 amino acids. The sequence is cut down to CDR3 DNA, 42 bases in frame from base 1. CDR1 and CDR2 (MNHNS, SASEGT) derive from the germline V gene. The source material was blood. This TCR came from a young man in good health. The chain joins TRBV6-1 to TRBJ2-5, and possibly TRBD2, on 5 matching bases. The DNA sequence is given as TGTGCCAGCAGTGACGGGATCGTGAGGGAGACCCAGTACTTC. It encodes CASSDGIVRETQYF.